This T cell receptor beta chain derives from a study of identifying expanded T cells in peripheral blood. Clones were read by immunoSEQ multiplex PCR, and TCRdb kept only the in-frame ones, dropping some. The sample gives about 58,000 clones, over 85% of which show up once; around 3.5% is in the top ten. This CDR3 contains 15 residues. The germline CDR1 and CDR2 sequences are SGHTA and FQGTGA. With 5 bases clipped from V and 9 bases from J, the junction kept 8 bases outside the gene matches. The sequenced sample consisted of blood. The clonotype was recovered from a person aged 18 to 75 in good health. The genes are TRBV7-3 and TRBJ2-1; TRBD2 agrees at 12 bases. The DNA of the CDR3 is TGTGCCAGCAGCCTGACTAGCGGGAGAGTTGTTGAGCAGTTCTTC. It translates to CASSLTSGRVVEQFF. Supplemented by reference TRBV7-3 and TRBJ2-1, the full variable domain reads GAGVSQTPSNKVTEKGKYVELRCDPISGHTALYWYRQSLGQGPEFLIYFQGTGAADDSGLPNDRFFAVRPEGSVSTLKIQRTERGDSAVYLCASSLTSGRVVEQFFGPGTRLTVL.